These 30 T cell receptor beta chains were all obtained from the same sample, sequenced in a study of graft-versus-host responses after intestinal transplantation. Generated by immunoSEQ multiplex PCR, the TCRdb table keeps only in-frame clones and is missing some. Here the sample spans over 100,000 clones, roughly 95% being singletons. These TCRs are of unknown antigen specificity. This material consisted of unstimulated CD8+ T cells sorted from spleen or lymph node cells, taken before intestinal transplant. These receptors were taken from a human donor who received an intestinal transplant.

The genes are TRBV4-1 and TRBJ2-7; a possible D gene is TRBD1 (6 bases). The ends were cut back, 0 bases at V and 0 bases at J, with 9 bases in the middle. The CDR3 loop spans 15 amino acids. The germline CDR1 and CDR2 sequences are MGHRA and YSYEKL. In DNA form, the CDR3 reads TGCGCCAGCAGCCAAGAAACAGGGAGCTCCTACGAGCAGTACTTC. Translation: CASSQETGSSYEQYF.

The V call is TRBV27, the J call TRBJ2-3; 8 bases match TRBD2. The germline V gene has CDR1 MNHEY and CDR2 SMNVEV (reference sequence). J gave up 6 bases and V 7 bases, and 0 bases lay outside the gene matches. The CDR3 consists of 11 residues. CDR3 in amino acids: CASTSGDTQYF. CDR3 DNA: TGTGCCAGCACTAGCGGGGATACGCAGTATTTT.

The rearrangement joins TRBV9 to TRBJ2-1; 7 bases agree with TRBD2. Trimming at V came to 3 bases and at J to 3 bases, leaving 3 bases not matched to a gene. The germline V gene has CDR1 SGDLS and CDR2 YYNGEE. This CDR3 is built from 14 residues. CDR3 protein: CASSAGTNYNEQFF. The CDR3 DNA reads TGTGCCAGCAGCGCCGGGACTAACTACAATGAGCAGTTCTTC.

The table lists this clone with a few counts. The chain carries TRBV11-3 and TRBJ2-3; tentatively, D is TRBD1 (6 bases). The V gene lost 10 bases and the J gene lost 6 bases, with 20 bases spanning the gap. Germline CDR1 reads SGHNT; CDR2 reads YENEEA. The CDR3 is 14 residues long. CDR3 region: CATPLGAKVDTQYF. CDR3 DNA: TGTGCCACCCCCTTGGGGGCGAAGGTGGATACGCAGTATTTT.

The rearrangement links TRBV7-9 to TRBJ1-2; TRBD1 aligns across 10 bases. V was clipped by 1 base and J by 8 bases; unmatched bases: 4. The length of the CDR3 is 14 residues. Germline V gene data show CDR1 as SEHNR and CDR2 as FQNEAQ (reference sequence). In DNA form, the CDR3 reads TGTGCCAGCAGCTTAGGAGGGACAGGGGACGGCTACACCTTC. It is translated as CASSLGGTGDGYTF.

Only one count was recorded for this clone. The chain links TRBV7-9 to TRBJ2-5, with 11 bases fitting TRBD2. Germline assignment: CDR1 SEHNR and CDR2 FQNEAQ (reference sequence). The ends lost 1 base at V and 5 bases at J; junction bases unmatched: 9. The CDR3 loop spans 17 amino acids. CDR3 in DNA: TGTGCCAGCAGCTTAGTGGTGATGGCTAGCGGGAGGGAGACCCAGTACTTC. Its translation is CASSLVVMASGRETQYF. The variable domain in full, with the rest retrieved from reference TRBV7-9 and TRBJ2-5, is DTGVSQNPRHKITKRGQNVTFRCDPISEHNRLYWYRQTLGQGPEFLTYFQNEAQLEKSRLLSDRFSAERPKGSFSTLEIQRTEQGDSAMYLCASSLVVMASGRETQYFGPGTRLLVL.

The V call is TRBV7-8, the J call TRBJ1-5; D unresolved. This CDR3 is built from 14 residues. V lost 3 bases and J lost 7, with 13 bases in between. Germline V lookup: CDR1 SGHVS, CDR2 FQNEAQ. The CDR3 loop reads CASSFGGVNQPQHF. In DNA form, the CDR3 reads TGTGCCAGCAGCTTCGGCGGGGTGAACCAGCCCCAGCATTTT.

The chain is built from TRBV19 and TRBJ2-1; D is uncertain. Trimming cost V 2 bases and J 7 bases, with 12 bases left between them. The CDR3 extends over 14 amino acids. Germline values: CDR1 LNHDA, CDR2 SQIVND (reference sequence). CDR3 sequence reads: CASSIWGTGNEQFF. The CDR3 nucleotides are TGTGCCAGTAGTATATGGGGAACCGGGAATGAGCAGTTCTTC. The full variable domain, with the rest looked up from reference TRBV19 and TRBJ2-1, is DGGITQSPKYLFRKEGQNVTLSCEQNLNHDAMYWYRQDPGQGLRLIYYSQIVNDFQKGDIAEGYSVSREKKESFPLTVTSAQKNPTAFYLCASSIWGTGNEQFFGPGTRLTVL.

V gene TRBV6-5 combines with J gene TRBJ1-3; a possible D gene is TRBD1 (6 bases). This CDR3 comprises 14 residues. The germline gives CDR1 MNHEY, CDR2 SVGAGI. Trimming took 5 bases from V and 1 from J, leaving 9 bases between them. CDR3 DNA: TGTGCCAGCAGTGCTACAGGGTCTGGAAACACCATATATTTT. Its translation: CASSATGSGNTIYF.

This chain links TRBV4-1 with TRBJ2-7, with D perhaps TRBD2 (5 bases). CDR1 and CDR2 (germline): MGHRA, YSYEKL. Trimming pared 5 bases from V and 2 bases from J, leaving 7 bases between. This CDR3 has 12 residues. DNA for the CDR3: TGCGCCAGCAGCACGAGGGCCTACGAGCAGTACTTC. Its protein product is CASSTRAYEQYF.

This chain connects TRBV30 to TRBJ2-7; 7 nucleotides line up with TRBD1. The CDR3 extends over 12 amino acids. J was trimmed by 6 bases and V by 3 bases; bases with no gene match: 5. The germline V gene has CDR1 GTSNPN and CDR2 SVGIG (reference sequence). This chain's CDR3 is CAWRTGNAEQYF. The DNA for the CDR3 is TGTGCCTGGAGGACAGGGAATGCCGAGCAGTACTTC.

The V gene is TRBV4-3, the J gene TRBJ1-3; D is possibly TRBD1 (6 bases). Between the trimmed V and J ends, which lost 3 bases and 2 bases, there was a span of 17 bases. Germline assignment: CDR1 LGHNA and CDR2 YSLEER. The CDR3 length is 17 residues. The CDR3: CASSHAPLGGPGNTIYF. The CDR3 DNA is TGCGCCAGCAGCCACGCTCCGCTGGGGGGCCCTGGAAACACCATATATTTT.

The chain has TRBV19 and TRBJ2-2; TRBD2 agrees at 12 bases. V shed 5 bases and J 0 bases; nucleotides not matched to a gene: 4. The CDR3 totals 17 residues. CDR1 is LNHDA and CDR2 is SQIVND in the germline V gene (reference sequence). The CDR3 bases are TGTGCCAGTAGTCCCCGACTAGCGGGGGCGAACACCGGGGAGCTGTTTTTT. The encoded protein is CASSPRLAGANTGELFF.

The chain links TRBV28 to TRBJ2-7, with 8 bases fitting TRBD1. CDR1 is MDHEN, CDR2 SYDVKM, per germline. Unmatched junction bases numbered 9, after V lost 6 bases and J lost 2 bases. The CDR3 is 15 residues long. CDR3 region: CASSPDRGGTYEQYF. CDR3 in DNA: TGTGCCAGCAGCCCAGACAGGGGAGGAACCTACGAGCAGTACTTC.

The rearrangement uses TRBV27 and TRBJ2-5, with TRBD1 identical over 9 bases. The J call may be incorrect, as the DNA end agrees better with TRBJ2-7. The germline V gene has CDR1 MNHEY and CDR2 SMNVEV (reference sequence). CDR3 length: 14 amino acids. CDR3 in amino acids: CASSLGTGRAEQYF. The CDR3 DNA reads TGTGCCAGCAGTCTTGGGACAGGGCGGGCCGAGCAGTACTTC.

The chain joins TRBV19 to TRBJ1-5; D not resolved. Germline CDR1 and CDR2: LNHDA and SQIVND (reference sequence). CDR3 length equals 17 residues. Trimming took off 3 bases at V and 0 bases at J, with 15 bases between the two ends. The CDR3 nucleotides read TGTGCCAGTAGTATCGGGAGGTACCCCTATAGCAATCAGCCCCAGCATTTT. Protein product: CASSIGRYPYSNQPQHF.

This sequence joins TRBV5-6 and TRBJ2-7; D call uncertain. This CDR3 is 15 amino acids long. Germline loops: CDR1 SGHDT, CDR2 YYEEEE. V shed 1 base and J shed 6 bases, with 17 bases lying between them. Here the CDR3 reads CASSLYQPSRSEQYF. The CDR3 nucleotides read TGTGCCAGCAGCTTGTATCAGCCTAGTCGGAGCGAGCAGTACTTC.

The J gene is TRBJ1-1, the V gene TRBV19; D is undetermined. Trimming cost V 9 bases and J 7 bases, with 15 bases left between them. CDR1 is LNHDA, CDR2 SQIVND, per germline (reference sequence). CDR3 size: 12 residues. CDR3 bases: TGTGCCAGCCAACCGGGCGGGAGTGAAGCTTTCTTT. It codes for CASQPGGSEAFF.

This chain joins TRBV9 and TRBJ2-1; no clear D gene. Per germline, CDR1 SGDLS and CDR2 YYNGEE. Between the trimmed V and J ends, which lost 4 bases and 10 bases, there was a span of 12 bases. The CDR3 loop spans 12 amino acids. CDR3 in amino acids: CASSPDLLEQFF. CDR3 nucleotide sequence: TGTGCCAGCAGCCCCGACTTACTAGAGCAGTTCTTC.

The rearrangement uses TRBV28 and TRBJ2-7; D remains unclear. Germline loops: CDR1 MDHEN, CDR2 SYDVKM. V was cut by 9 bases and J by 2 bases, with 14 bases left in between. This CDR3 contains 13 residues. The CDR3 nucleotides read TGTGCCAGTCAGGAAGGCGCCCCCTACGAGCAGTACTTC. It codes for CASQEGAPYEQYF.

This clone was seen just once. The rearrangement joins TRBV4-3 to TRBJ1-5, with D unresolved. V shed 1 base and J shed 5 bases, with 6 bases lying between them. This CDR3 is 13 amino acids long. Germline values: CDR1 LGHNA, CDR2 YSLEER. In DNA, the CDR3 is TGCGCCAGCAGCCAAGTCACCCATCAGCCCCAGCATTTT. This sequence encodes CASSQVTHQPQHF.

V and J are TRBV19 and TRBJ2-7; 16 nucleotides agree with TRBD2. This CDR3 spans 16 amino acids. The germline CDR1 and CDR2 sequences are LNHDA and SQIVND (reference sequence). After removal of 5 bases from V and 3 bases from J, the junction contained 4 bases not matched to a gene. CDR3 coding DNA: TGTGCCAGTAGTGTGGGACTAGCGGGAGGGGGCTACGAGCAGTACTTC. It is translated as CASSVGLAGGGYEQYF.

The J gene is TRBJ1-5, the V gene TRBV15; perhaps TRBD1 as D (5 bases). The V end lost 4 bases, the J end lost 1 base, and 11 bases lay between the germline ends. The CDR3 covers 15 residues. Germline V gene sequence: CDR1 LNHNV, CDR2 YYDKDF (reference sequence). CDR3 sequence reads: CATSNTRVSNQPQHF. CDR3 coding DNA: TGTGCCACCAGCAATACCAGGGTCAGCAATCAGCCCCAGCATTTT.

The rearrangement links TRBV7-3 to TRBJ2-7; 8 bases map to TRBD2. The CDR3 extends over 15 amino acids. CDR1 and CDR2 from the germline V gene are SGHTA and FQGTGA. J was trimmed by 3 bases and V by 0 bases; bases with no gene match: 4. Written as DNA, the CDR3 is TGTGCCAGCAGCTTAACTAGCGGGACCTTCTACGAGCAGTACTTC. It translates to CASSLTSGTFYEQYF.

This chain links TRBV28 with TRBJ2-5, with D tentatively TRBD2 (6 bases). The J call could be wrong; TRBJ2-7 is a better fit for the DNA end. The germline CDR1 and CDR2 sequences are MDHEN and SYDVKM. The CDR3 has 15 residues. The CDR3 DNA reads TGTGCCAGCAGTTTTGGGTCGGGAGCCTCCTACGAGCAGTACTTC. Amino acid sequence: CASSFGSGASYEQYF.

The rearrangement links TRBV28 to TRBJ2-7; a possible D gene is TRBD1 (6 bases). The CDR3 contains 18 residues. Trimming cost V 6 bases and J 4 bases, with 28 bases left between them. Germline assignment: CDR1 MDHEN and CDR2 SYDVKM. For the CDR3, the DNA is TGTGCCAGCAGCTCCCCGTTCCAGGGGTCTCTACTCCGATACGAGCAGTACTTC. This gives the protein CASSSPFQGSLLRYEQYF.

This clone was recorded only once. V and J are TRBV14 and TRBJ2-1, with D possibly matching TRBD1 (5 bases). V was cut by 1 base and J by 3 bases, with 10 bases left in between. The germline CDR1 and CDR2 sequences are SGHDN and FVKESK. The CDR3 has 15 residues. DNA of the CDR3: TGTGCCAGCAGCCAAGTTTCGGACAACTACAATGAGCAGTTCTTC. It specifies CASSQVSDNYNEQFF.

This chain connects TRBV15 to TRBJ2-1; D call uncertain. The germline gives CDR1 LNHNV, CDR2 YYDKDF (reference sequence). The CDR3 is 15 amino acids. V was pared by 1 base and J by 0 bases, with 7 bases between. The DNA for the CDR3 is TGTGCCACCAGCAGAGGGGAAAGCTCCTACAATGAGCAGTTCTTC. It specifies CATSRGESSYNEQFF.

The CDR3 spells CSVAGGLGGYTF. CDR3 in DNA: TGCAGCGTTGCAGGGGGCCTCGGTGGCTACACCTTC. This chain connects TRBV29-1 to TRBJ1-2, with 8 bases aligning to TRBD1. The germline CDR1 and CDR2 sequences are SQVTM and ANQGSEA. The CDR3 is 12 residues long. V was clipped by 4 bases and J by 7 bases; unmatched bases: 5.

This clone was counted a single time. The chain combines TRBV7-8 with TRBJ2-1; D is unclear. The CDR3 has 16 residues. Trimming stripped 6 bases from V and 4 bases from J, with 19 bases between. Germline lookup yields CDR1 SGHVS and CDR2 FQNEAQ. The CDR3 is CASRTPAGLEYNEQFF. CDR3 coding DNA: TGTGCCAGCAGAACCCCCGCCGGGCTAGAGTACAATGAGCAGTTCTTC.